This T cell receptor (beta chain) was recorded in a study of Ad26.COV2.S vaccination and SARS-CoV-2 variants. Whole-study results and caveats: With respect to non-spike TCR breadth, vaccine and placebo recipients were similar. An underestimation of total T cell responses may have resulted from the TCR breadth and depth analyses.

Regarding this clone: What it binds is not known.

TCRdb keeps only in-frame clones here, not all; method: immunoSEQ multiplex PCR. The sample carries roughly 92,000 clones, approximately 77% recorded once. The germline gives CDR1 SEHNR, CDR2 FQNEAQ (reference sequence). V was pared by 0 bases and J by 5 bases, with 11 bases of the junction left unmatched. This CDR3 comprises 17 residues. The source of this sequence is a human donor who had recovered from COVID-19. V and J are TRBV7-9 and TRBJ2-5; 8 nucleotides agree with TRBD1. The sample in question was peripheral blood, obtained after recovery from COVID-19. The CDR3 DNA sequence: TGTGCCAGCAGCTTAGCGTTGGCGACAGGGGTGCAGGAGACCCAGTACTTC. It translates to CASSLALATGVQETQYF.